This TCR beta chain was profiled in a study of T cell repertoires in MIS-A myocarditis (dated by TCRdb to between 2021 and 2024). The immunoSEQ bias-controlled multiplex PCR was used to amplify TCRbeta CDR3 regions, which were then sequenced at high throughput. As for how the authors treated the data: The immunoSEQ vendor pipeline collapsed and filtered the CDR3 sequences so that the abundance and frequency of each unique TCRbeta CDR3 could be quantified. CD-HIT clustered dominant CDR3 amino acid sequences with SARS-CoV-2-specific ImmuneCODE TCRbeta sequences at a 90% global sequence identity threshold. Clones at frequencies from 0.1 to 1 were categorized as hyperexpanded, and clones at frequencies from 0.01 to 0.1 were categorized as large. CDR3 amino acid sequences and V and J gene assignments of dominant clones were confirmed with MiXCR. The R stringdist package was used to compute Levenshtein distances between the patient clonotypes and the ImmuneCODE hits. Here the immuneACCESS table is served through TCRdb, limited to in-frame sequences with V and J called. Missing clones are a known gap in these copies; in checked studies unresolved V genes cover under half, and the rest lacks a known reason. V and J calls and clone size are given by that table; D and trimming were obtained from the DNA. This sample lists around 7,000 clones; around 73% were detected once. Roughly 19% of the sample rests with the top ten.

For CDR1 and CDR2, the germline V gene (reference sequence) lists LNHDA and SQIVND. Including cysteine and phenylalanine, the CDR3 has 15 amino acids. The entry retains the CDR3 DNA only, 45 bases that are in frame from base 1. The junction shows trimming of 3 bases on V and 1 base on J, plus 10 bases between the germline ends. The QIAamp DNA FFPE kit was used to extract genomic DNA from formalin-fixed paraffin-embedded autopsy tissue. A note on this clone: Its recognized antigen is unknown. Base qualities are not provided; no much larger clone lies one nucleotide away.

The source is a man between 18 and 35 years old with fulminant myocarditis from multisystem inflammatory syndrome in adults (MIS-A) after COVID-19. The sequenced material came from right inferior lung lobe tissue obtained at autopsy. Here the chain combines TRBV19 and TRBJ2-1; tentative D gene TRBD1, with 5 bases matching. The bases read TGTGCCAGTAGTATGCAGGGCGAGTCCTACAATGAGCAGTTCTTC. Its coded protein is CASSMQGESYNEQFF.